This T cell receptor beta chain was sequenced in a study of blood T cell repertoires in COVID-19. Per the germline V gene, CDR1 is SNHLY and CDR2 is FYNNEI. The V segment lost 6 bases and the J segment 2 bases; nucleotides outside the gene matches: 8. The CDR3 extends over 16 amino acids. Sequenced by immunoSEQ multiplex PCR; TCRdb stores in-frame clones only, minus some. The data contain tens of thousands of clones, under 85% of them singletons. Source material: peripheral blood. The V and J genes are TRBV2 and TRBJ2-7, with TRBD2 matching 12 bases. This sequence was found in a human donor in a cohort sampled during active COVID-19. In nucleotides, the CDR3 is TGTGCCAGCAGGCCTAGCGGGGGGGCCGAGGCCTACGAGCAGTACTTC. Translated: CASRPSGGAEAYEQYF.